The entry below describes one T cell receptor beta chain. This sample is part of a study of T-cell reconstitution after alpha-beta-depleted transplantation in children. V trimming: 3 bases; J trimming: 5 bases; junction bases outside the gene matches: 8. The CDR3 spans 15 residues. Germline values: CDR1 SGHRS, CDR2 YFSETQ. The TCRbeta library incorporated unique molecular identifiers. Each CDR3 protein gets one entry after TCRdb re-called the PCR reads with MiXCR. This table has about 540,000 distinct CDR3 sequences, around 18% appearing once. Source: PBMCs from the stem cell graft donor, taken from the stem cell graft. The chain recombines TRBV5-1 with TRBJ2-7; 10 bases match TRBD2. The origin of this receptor is a human donor who donated a stem cell graft to a child with acute lymphoblastic leukemia. CDR3 bases: TGCGCCAGCAGCTCCCGGCTAGCGGGAGAGGACGAGCAGTACTTC. Protein sequence: CASSSRLAGEDEQYF.